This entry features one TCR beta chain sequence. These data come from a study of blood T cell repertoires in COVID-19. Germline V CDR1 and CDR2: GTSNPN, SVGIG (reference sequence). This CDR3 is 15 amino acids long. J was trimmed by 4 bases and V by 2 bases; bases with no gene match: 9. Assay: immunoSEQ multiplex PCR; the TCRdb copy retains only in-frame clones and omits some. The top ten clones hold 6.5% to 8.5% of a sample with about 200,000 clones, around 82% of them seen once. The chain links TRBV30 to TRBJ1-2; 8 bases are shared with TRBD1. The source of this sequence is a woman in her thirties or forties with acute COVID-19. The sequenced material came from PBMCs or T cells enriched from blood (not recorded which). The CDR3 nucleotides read TGTGCCTGGAGTCTCACGACAGGGGCATCCTATGGCTACACCTTC. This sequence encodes CAWSLTTGASYGYTF.